This TCR beta chain was identified during a study of vaccination effects on CD4 cells after COVID-19. The data were produced by immunoSEQ multiplex PCR, yet TCRdb's version contains in-frame clones alone and is incomplete. The sample records around 46,000 clones, about 70% being singletons. For this clone: The antigen remains unidentified.

Antigen-specific CD4+ T cells were expanded (with viral peptide pools) by the ViraFEST assay ahead of sequencing. Isolating CD4+ T cells followed about 10 days of culture. Participants each got two BNT162b2 or mRNA-1273 vaccine doses. Vaccine recipients had no previous SARS-CoV-2 infection; their nucleocapsid antibodies were negative. The CDR3 consists of 13 residues. The trim removed 5 bases at V and 12 bases at J, leaving 7 bases unmatched. The source was CD4+ T cells from PBMCs cultured with HCoV-OC43 spike peptides, collected after COVID-19 vaccination. Subset denoted: HCoV-OC43 spike overlapping peptide pool stimulation. The chain recombines TRBV12-3 or TRBV12-4 with TRBJ2-1; 10 bases agree with TRBD2. This TCR derives from a human donor who received a COVID-19 vaccine. The CDR3 region has the DNA TGTGCCAGCAGTAGGCTAGCGGGAGTTTTGCAGTTCTTC. Translating gives CASSRLAGVLQFF.